The text below deals with one T cell receptor beta chain. Its target is not known. The authors ran a second PCR of about 7 to 11 cycles using a sample-barcoded 5' primer and a J-beta primer mix. Template switching added a 12-random-nucleotide identifier to every cDNA molecule. Every sample gave at least 3 million paired-end reads containing CDR3. TCRdb passed the 5' RACE reads through MiXCR, listing each CDR3 protein once. Among hundreds of thousands of distinct CDR3 sequences listed, around 42% were seen once. This sample is drawn from a study of blood T cells in healthy people across ages. Overall study results and limits: Getting older went along with TCR beta diversity per million T cells dropping roughly linearly.

The germline V gene has CDR1 KGHDR and CDR2 SFDVKD. Between the trimmed V and J ends, which lost 8 bases and 1 base, there was a span of 7 bases. This CDR3 spans 12 amino acids. Sequencing used blood. The clonotype comes from a man aged 60 to 75 in good health. The chain uses TRBV24-1 and TRBJ1-1; TRBD1 is a possible D gene (5 bases). CDR3 region: CATTGGNTEAFF. In DNA form, the CDR3 reads TGTGCCACCACGGGGGGGAACACTGAAGCTTTCTTT.